The clone carrying this T cell receptor beta chain was seen only a few times. It was with a sample-barcoded 5' primer and a J-beta primer mix that a second PCR of roughly 7 to 11 cycles was run. Via MiXCR, TCRdb re-called the 5' RACE reads, giving one row per CDR3 protein. This table has some 900,000 distinct CDR3 sequences, 40% to 60% appearing once. The data derive from a study of blood T cells in healthy people across ages. After removal of 6 bases from V and 6 bases from J, the junction contained 14 bases not matched to a gene. Looked up from germline, CDR1 is SNHLY and CDR2 is FYNNEI. This CDR3 contains 18 residues.

The TCR sequence derives from a man aged 25-45 years in good health. Specimen: blood. The J gene is TRBJ2-1, the V gene TRBV2; 13 nucleotides line up with TRBD2. For the CDR3, the DNA is TGTGCCAGCAGACAAGTTCCTCGGACTAGCGGGGGTATCAATGAGCAGTTCTTC. Protein: CASRQVPRTSGGINEQFF.